The following is a T cell receptor beta chain sequence with its context. Adults between about 18 and 89 years of age took part from 20 to 25 US areas. This CDR3 spans 15 amino acids. Per the germline V gene, CDR1 is SGDLS and CDR2 is YYNGEE. V lost 4 bases and J 3 bases, leaving 16 bases between the germline ends. The sample comes from a study of blood T cell repertoires in COVID-19. Study-wide context: Sites across the United States, Italy and Spain contributed samples from acute and convalescent COVID-19. T cells, B-cell-depleted T cells, or PBMCs supplied cDNA or gDNA.

Methods used by the authors: Counts of nucleated cells, estimated from reference gene primer amplification, were obtained. The protocol was immunoSEQ multiplex PCR, while the TCRdb copy is restricted to in-frame clones and leaves out a portion. V and J calls and clone size are those listed in that table; D and trimming were worked out from the DNA. The table includes approximately 300,000 clones, around 84% detected once. The specimen was PBMCs or T cells enriched from blood (not recorded which). V gene TRBV9 combines with J gene TRBJ1-1; possible D gene TRBD1, 6 bases. The receptor's source is a woman aged 18-29 years who had recovered from COVID-19. CDR3 in DNA: TGTGCCAGCAGCACAAACACAGGGTTGGACACTGAAGCTTTCTTT. Encoded protein: CASSTNTGLDTEAFF.